A single sample gave rise to the 8 T cell receptor beta chains below, sequenced in a study of cytomegalovirus exposure and HLA in healthy donors. In the PCR, 60 Vbeta and 13 Jbeta primers were used. Sequencing used immunoSEQ multiplex PCR; TCRdb keeps in-frame clones, though not all of them. This table has 200,000 to 300,000 clones, 80% to 85% appearing once. The sample comprised PBMCs. Receptor source: an older woman in good health and CMV-seropositive.

This clone was observed a few times. The chain is built from TRBV25-1 and TRBJ2-2, with TRBD1 matching 10 bases. The junction had 7 bases not matched to a gene; V was cut back by 2 bases and J by 4 bases. The CDR3 has 17 amino acids. The germline V gene encodes CDR1 MGHDK and CDR2 SYGVNS. The CDR3 DNA reads TGTGCCAGCAGTGAACACCCCGGGACAGGGGTCACCGGGGAGCTGTTTTTT. Residues: CASSEHPGTGVTGELFF.

This chain connects TRBV29-1 to TRBJ2-1, with D tentatively TRBD1 (5 bases). Between the trimmed V and J ends, which lost 7 bases and 5 bases, there was a span of 12 bases. There are 12 residues in the CDR3. Germline CDR1 SQVTM, CDR2 ANQGSEA. For the CDR3, the DNA is TGCAGCGCAGGGCGTACCCACAATGAGCAGTTCTTC. Its translation: CSAGRTHNEQFF.

The V and J genes are TRBV28 and TRBJ2-6; D is perhaps TRBD1 (6 bases). This CDR3 has 15 amino acids. Germline CDR1 reads MDHEN; CDR2 reads SYDVKM. Trimming pared 11 bases from V and 2 bases from J, leaving 16 bases between. The CDR3 sequence is CAAYSPGAGANVLTF. DNA of the CDR3: TGTGCCGCGTATTCTCCAGGGGCTGGGGCCAACGTCCTGACTTTC.

This sequence joins TRBV27 and TRBJ2-7, with TRBD1 as a possible D gene (5 bases). The ends were cut back, 0 bases at V and 0 bases at J, with 15 bases in the middle. The CDR3 has 17 residues. Looked up from germline, CDR1 is MNHEY and CDR2 is SMNVEV (reference sequence). The CDR3 DNA reads as TGTGCCAGCAGTTTATCCCAACAGGACCGGCACTCCTACGAGCAGTACTTC. As protein: CASSLSQQDRHSYEQYF.

This clone was recorded once. In the same sample, other DNA sequences code for this CDR3. The rearrangement uses TRBV27 and TRBJ1-1; D is ambiguous. The CDR3 has 15 amino acids. The V gene lost 2 bases and the J gene lost 4 bases, with 14 bases spanning the gap. CDR1 and CDR2 from the germline V gene are MNHEY and SMNVEV (reference sequence). CDR3 in amino acids: CASSLNWLEGTEAFF. The CDR3 nucleotides read TGTGCCAGCAGTTTAAATTGGTTAGAGGGCACTGAAGCTTTCTTT.

J is TRBJ1-3 and V is TRBV9, with TRBD1 identical over 8 bases. This CDR3 has 17 residues. Germline assignment: CDR1 SGDLS and CDR2 YYNGEE. Unmatched junction bases numbered 7, after V lost 0 bases and J lost 2 bases. The CDR3 loop reads CASSVGTGFIAGNTIYF. CDR3 coding DNA: TGTGCCAGCAGCGTAGGGACAGGGTTTATAGCTGGAAACACCATATATTTT.

The V gene is TRBV5-4, the J gene TRBJ2-3, with 13 bases aligning to TRBD2. CDR1 and CDR2 from the germline V gene are SGHNT and YYREEE (reference sequence). The CDR3 has 17 amino acids. After removal of 7 bases from V and 3 bases from J, the junction contained 11 bases not matched to a gene. The CDR3 coding sequence is TGTGCCAGCTTACGGACTAGCGGGAGTGTTGGGACAGATACGCAGTATTTT. It yields the protein CASLRTSGSVGTDTQYF.

The chain carries TRBV25-1 and TRBJ2-6; D is possibly TRBD2 (5 bases). From germline, CDR1 is MGHDK and CDR2 SYGVNS. The CDR3 has 16 amino acids. V lost 2 bases to trimming and J lost 0 bases, with 8 bases between them. CDR3 sequence reads: CASSEPGSSGANVLTF. CDR3 DNA: TGTGCCAGCAGTGAACCGGGAAGCTCTGGGGCCAACGTCCTGACTTTC.